The TCR beta chain described here comes from a study of blood T cell repertoires in COVID-19 (dated by TCRdb to 2018 to 2021). In the study overall: The collaborator samples originated in the United States, Italy and Spain and spanned the acute and convalescent phases of COVID-19. The prospective study material was composed of cDNA or gDNA derived from T cells, B-cell-depleted T cells, or PBMCs. The dataset comprised deeply sampled blood TCRbeta repertoires from subjects exposed to, actively infected with, or recovered from COVID-19. A freely available public database, intended as a resource for researchers studying the immune response to SARS-CoV-2, is where the repertoires were released. Samples were obtained from the ongoing ImmuneRACE study (first 160 participants) and from some 1,300 subjects provided by 6 global collaborators. Sample metadata almost always included a de-identified subject ID, COVID-19 status, age in years and sex. Where HLA class I and class II types were available, the types were taken from metadata supplied by the sample provider, not from assay-based typing. General conclusions and limits of the study: The amount of clinical and demographic metadata varied by source and participant and was provided uncurated.

The collaborating institutions used their own protocols to collect whole blood in K2EDTA tubes. For TCRbeta analysis, collaborators shipped samples in one of three forms: frozen whole blood, isolated PBMCs, or DNA extracted from either of those sample types. TCRbeta CDR3 regions were amplified from genomic DNA using the immunoSEQ Assay, a bias-controlled multiplex PCR. The paper's data handling went like this. The number of nucleated cells in each sample was estimated by amplification of reference gene primers within the assay. To quantify the absolute abundance of each unique TCRbeta CDR3 rearrangement, sequence reads were collapsed and filtered. Productive Simpson clonality was computed per sample as the square root of Simpson's diversity index over productive rearrangements. TCRdb limited this immuneACCESS table to in-frame rearrangements with V and J called. A share of clones is missing; checked studies link under half to unresolved V genes, and the rest is unexplained. The V and J calls and the clone size are those of that table, but D and trimming were determined from the DNA. The sample table lists 60,000 to 90,000 clones, roughly 84% of them with a count of one. Clones ranked in the top ten supply roughly 3.5% of the sample.

The CDR3 covers 14 residues, taking in both the cysteine and the phenylalanine. This entry keeps only the CDR3 DNA: 42 bases, framed from base 1. V is shortened by 0 bases, J by 5 bases, and the region joining them spans 10 bases. The germline V gene specifies SGHRS as CDR1 and YFSETQ as CDR2. Turning to this clone: Its antigen is still unknown. The input lacks base qualities; no much larger clone sits a single base away.

The clonotype originates from a man aged 45 to 65 with acute or convalescent COVID-19. Sequencing was carried out using peripheral blood. The chain links TRBV5-1 with TRBJ2-3; the D segment could be TRBD2, given 5 matching bases. The CDR3 protein sequence reads: CASSLGSGRDTQYF. The DNA sequence is as follows: TGCGCCAGCAGCTTGGGATCGGGGAGAGATACGCAGTATTTT.